This TCR beta chain comes out of a study of T cell changes during pregnancy in multiple sclerosis (dated by TCRdb to about 2019). Concerning the study at large: The study examined how the T cell repertoire changed over the course of pregnancy in women with multiple sclerosis.

The library was produced with the immunoSEQ multiplex PCR assay. The table comes from immuneACCESS by way of TCRdb, which keeps in-frame sequences with V and J called. Part of the clones is missing from these tables; in studies checked, under half for an unresolved V gene and the rest for unknown reasons. This sample has 25,000 to 35,000 clones in its table, and around 90% of those were observed once. About 0.7% of the sample lies in the top ten. Deletion took 5 bases off V and 5 bases off J, with a span of 15 bases between the germline ends. Spanning cysteine to phenylalanine, the CDR3 consists of 14 amino acids. Here the CDR3 DNA is all that survives: 42 bases in frame from base 1. According to the germline V gene (reference sequence), CDR1 reads SEHNR and CDR2 reads FQNEAQ. This clone has only a few counts. It lacks a known antigen. No clone much larger than this one lies a single base away; base qualities are absent.

The sequenced sample was CD4+ T cells from peripheral blood mononuclear cells, obtained in the first trimester of pregnancy. The clonotype originates from a female donor in good health, enrolled as a control in a pregnancy study. This receptor chain uses TRBV7-9 and TRBJ1-1; no D gene is confidently identified. The CDR3 amino acid sequence is: CASSPNLGGTEAFF. Read as DNA, the sequence is TGTGCCAGCAGCCCCAACTTGGGCGGGACTGAAGCTTTCTTT.